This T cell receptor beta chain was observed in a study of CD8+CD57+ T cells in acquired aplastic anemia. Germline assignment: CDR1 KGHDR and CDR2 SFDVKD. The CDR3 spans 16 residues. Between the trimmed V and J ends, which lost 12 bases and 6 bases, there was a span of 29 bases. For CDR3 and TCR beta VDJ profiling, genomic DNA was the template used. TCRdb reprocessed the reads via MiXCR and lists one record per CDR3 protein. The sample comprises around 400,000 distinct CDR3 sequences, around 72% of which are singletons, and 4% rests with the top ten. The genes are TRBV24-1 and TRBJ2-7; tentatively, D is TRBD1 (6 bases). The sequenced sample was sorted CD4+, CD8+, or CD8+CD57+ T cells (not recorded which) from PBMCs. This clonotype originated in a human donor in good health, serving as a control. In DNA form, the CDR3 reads TGTGCCCACTGCGTGGGGGCAGGGGCCCTTGCGGGCGAGCAGTACTTC. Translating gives CAHCVGAGALAGEQYF.